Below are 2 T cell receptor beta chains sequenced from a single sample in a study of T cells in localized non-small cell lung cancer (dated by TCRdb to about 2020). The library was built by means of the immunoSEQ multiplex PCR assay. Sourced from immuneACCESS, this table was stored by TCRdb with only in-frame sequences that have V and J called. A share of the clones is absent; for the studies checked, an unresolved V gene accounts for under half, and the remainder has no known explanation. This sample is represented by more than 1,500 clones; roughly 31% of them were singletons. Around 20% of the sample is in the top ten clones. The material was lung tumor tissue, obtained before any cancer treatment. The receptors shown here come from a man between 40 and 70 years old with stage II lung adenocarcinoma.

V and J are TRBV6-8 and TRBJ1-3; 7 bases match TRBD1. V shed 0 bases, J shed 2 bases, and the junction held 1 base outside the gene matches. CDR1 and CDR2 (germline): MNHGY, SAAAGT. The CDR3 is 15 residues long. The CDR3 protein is CASSYSDRAGNTIYF. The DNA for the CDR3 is TGTGCCAGCAGTTACTCCGACAGGGCTGGAAACACCATATATTTT.

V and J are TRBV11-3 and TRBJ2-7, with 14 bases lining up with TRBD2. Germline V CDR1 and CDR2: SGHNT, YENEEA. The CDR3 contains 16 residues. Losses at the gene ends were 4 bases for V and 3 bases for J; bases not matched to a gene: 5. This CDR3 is CASSSGLAGGIYEQYF. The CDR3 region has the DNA TGTGCCAGCAGCTCCGGACTAGCGGGGGGCATCTACGAGCAGTACTTC. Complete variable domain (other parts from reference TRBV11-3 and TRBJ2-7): EAGVVQSPRYKIIEKKQPVAFWCNPISGHNTLYWYLQNLGQGPELLIRYENEEAVDDSQLPKDRFSAERLKGVDSTLKIQPAELGDSAVYLCASSSGLAGGIYEQYFGPGTRLTVT.